These 14 T cell receptor beta chains originate from one sample sequenced in a study of T cells in localized non-small cell lung cancer. Measured with immunoSEQ multiplex PCR; TCRdb has only the in-frame clones, and not every one. The sample holds over 70,000 clones, 85% to 90% seen once. This sample comprised peripheral blood, obtained before any cancer treatment. Receptor source: a male donor aged 60 or older with stage III squamous cell lung carcinoma.

The V and J genes are TRBV9 and TRBJ2-1; D remains unclear. This CDR3 is built from 16 residues. Germline V lookup: CDR1 SGDLS, CDR2 YYNGEE. Trimming shortened V by 0 bases and J by 5 bases, and 15 bases separated the two germline ends. The CDR3, as DNA: TGTGCCAGCAGCGTAGCCCTCCTTCGGCCCGACAATGAGCAGTTCTTC. Protein sequence: CASSVALLRPDNEQFF.

V is TRBV7-9 and J is TRBJ2-7; tentatively, D is TRBD1 or TRBD2 (5 bases each). Trimming pared 1 base from V and 0 bases from J, leaving 10 bases between. Germline values: CDR1 SEHNR, CDR2 FQNEAQ (reference sequence). The CDR3 consists of 15 residues. CDR3 sequence (DNA): TGTGCCAGCAGCTTAGTGCCAGGGAGCTCCTACGAGCAGTACTTC. It is translated as CASSLVPGSSYEQYF.

The gene calls are TRBV5-1 and TRBJ1-2, with unresolved D. The V gene lost 4 bases and the J gene lost 4 bases, with 14 bases spanning the gap. The germline V gene has CDR1 SGHRS and CDR2 YFSETQ. The CDR3 sequence is 14 residues long. CDR3 in amino acids: CASSPTRVPYGYTF. For the CDR3, the DNA is TGCGCCAGCAGCCCGACCCGGGTGCCCTATGGCTACACCTTC.

The CDR3 DNA follows: TGTGCCAGCAGCGTAGGGGGCAGCGGGGCAGATACGCAGTATTTT. This translates into CASSVGGSGADTQYF. The J gene is TRBJ2-3, the V gene TRBV9; 7 bases fit TRBD2. V lost 0 bases and J lost 4; bases outside the gene matches: 5. Germline V gene data show CDR1 as SGDLS and CDR2 as YYNGEE. The CDR3 extends over 15 amino acids.

The chain uses TRBV5-1 and TRBJ2-3; 9 nucleotides align to TRBD2. CDR3 length: 14 amino acids. Trimming at V came to 3 bases and at J to 5 bases, leaving 4 bases not matched to a gene. The germline gives CDR1 SGHRS, CDR2 YFSETQ. CDR3 nucleotides: TGCGCCAGCAGCTCCAGCGGGGGGCAAGATACGCAGTATTTT. Translation: CASSSSGGQDTQYF.

Only a few counts were recorded for this clone. The chain has TRBV5-1 and TRBJ1-2, with D perhaps TRBD1 (5 bases). The CDR3 has 14 residues. The germline V and J ends were trimmed by 0 bases and 7 bases, with 13 bases remaining between them. Germline loops: CDR1 SGHRS, CDR2 YFSETQ. The CDR3 bases are TGCGCCAGCAGCTTGGGGAGCAGGGTCCCTGGCTACACCTTC. Protein sequence: CASSLGSRVPGYTF.

The chain combines TRBV6-5 with TRBJ1-5; D call uncertain. The CDR3 loop spans 13 amino acids. Germline lookup yields CDR1 MNHEY and CDR2 SVGAGI. V lost 6 bases to trimming and J lost 11 bases, with 17 bases between them. CDR3 residues: CASSPGKERTQHF. The CDR3 DNA reads as TGTGCCAGCAGCCCGGGGAAGGAACGGACCCAGCATTTT.

This sequence joins TRBV18 and TRBJ2-4; 8 nucleotides line up with TRBD1. CDR3 size: 17 residues. Germline assignment: CDR1 KGHSH and CDR2 LQKENI. With 0 bases clipped from V and 2 bases from J, the junction kept 6 bases outside the gene matches. In DNA, the CDR3 is TGTGCCAGCTCACCACCAGGCAGGGGGCAAACCAAAAACATTCAGTACTTC. Translated: CASSPPGRGQTKNIQYF.

The chain joins TRBV7-2 to TRBJ2-2; D might be TRBD1 (6 bases). V gave up 5 bases and J gave up 5 bases, with 9 bases separating them. The CDR3 consists of 13 residues. Per the germline V gene, CDR1 is SGHTA and CDR2 is FQGNSA. CDR3 sequence (DNA): TGTGCCAGCAGCCCTAGGGGGACCGGGGAGCTGTTTTTT. Amino acid sequence: CASSPRGTGELFF.

V is TRBV5-4 and J is TRBJ2-2, with D possibly matching TRBD1 (6 bases). V was trimmed by 4 bases and J by 1 base, leaving 8 bases between them. Germline V gene lookup returns CDR1 SGHNT and CDR2 YYREEE (reference sequence). This CDR3 spans 14 amino acids. The CDR3 DNA is TGTGCCAGCAGCCTACAGGGGAACACCGGGGAGCTGTTTTTT. It codes for CASSLQGNTGELFF.

This sequence joins TRBV6-1 and TRBJ1-4, with unresolved D. The CDR3 runs 13 residues. Trimming shortened V by 4 bases and J by 8 bases, and 11 bases separated the two germline ends. Per the germline V gene, CDR1 is MNHNS and CDR2 is SASEGT. CDR3 sequence: CASSGGPAEKLFF. The CDR3 DNA reads TGTGCCAGCAGTGGGGGTCCGGCGGAAAAACTGTTTTTT.

This chain uses TRBV7-6 with TRBJ1-3; 7 bases are a match to TRBD1. CDR3 size: 15 residues. V shed 6 bases and J 4 bases; nucleotides not matched to a gene: 9. Germline CDR1 and CDR2: SGHVS and FNYEAQ. The CDR3 protein is CASSTYRGGGNTIYF. The CDR3 nucleotides are TGTGCCAGCAGTACCTACAGGGGCGGGGGAAACACCATATATTTT.

The chain couples TRBV6-5 to TRBJ1-2; D perhaps matches TRBD1 (6 bases). The CDR3 covers 12 residues. Trimming removed 2 bases from V and 8 bases from J, with 9 bases in between. CDR1 is MNHEY and CDR2 is SVGAGI in the germline V gene. This chain's CDR3 is CASSYVGGGYTF. CDR3 bases: TGTGCCAGCAGTTACGTAGGGGGAGGCTACACCTTC.

V usage is TRBV10-1 and J usage is TRBJ2-1; 10 positions agree with TRBD2. The germline CDR1 and CDR2 sequences are WNHNN and SYGVQD (reference sequence). The CDR3 contains 14 residues. V lost 6 bases to trimming and J lost 9 bases; unmatched junction nucleotides: 8. CDR3 DNA sequence: TGCGCCAGCAGGGATAGCGGGGGGCCGGGTGAGCAGTTCTTC. It specifies CASRDSGGPGEQFF.